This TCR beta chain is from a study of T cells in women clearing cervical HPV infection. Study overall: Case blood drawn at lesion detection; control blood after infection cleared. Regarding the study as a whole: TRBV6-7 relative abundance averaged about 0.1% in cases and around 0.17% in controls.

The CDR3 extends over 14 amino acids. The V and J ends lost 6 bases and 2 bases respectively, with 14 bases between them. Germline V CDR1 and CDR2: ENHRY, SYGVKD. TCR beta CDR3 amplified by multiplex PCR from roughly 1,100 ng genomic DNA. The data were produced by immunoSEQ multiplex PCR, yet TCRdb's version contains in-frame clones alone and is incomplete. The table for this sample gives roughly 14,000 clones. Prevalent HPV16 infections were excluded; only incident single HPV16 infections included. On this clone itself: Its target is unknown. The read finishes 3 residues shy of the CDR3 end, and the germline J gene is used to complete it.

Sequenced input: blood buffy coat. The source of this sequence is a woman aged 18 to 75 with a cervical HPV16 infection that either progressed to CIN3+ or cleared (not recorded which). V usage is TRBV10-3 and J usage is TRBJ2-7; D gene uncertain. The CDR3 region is CAIRSRITTYEQYF. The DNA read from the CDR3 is TGTGCCATCAGATCGCGGATAACGACCTACGAG.